One sample yielded the 8 T cell receptor beta chains listed below, sequenced in a study of long-term antiretroviral therapy in people with HIV (dated by TCRdb to between 2021 and 2022). The immunoSEQ hsTCRB v3.0 assay was used at survey level resolution to sequence the TRB variable region. TCRdb provides this immuneACCESS table in a form limited to in-frame rearrangements. Some clones are lacking; in checked studies, under half of them reflect an unresolved V gene, and why the rest are absent is not known. The sample records about 21,000 clones, approximately 81% of which are singletons. The ten most abundant clones make up nearly 3.5% of the sample. The source material was unsorted PBMCs, sampled 1.9 years after starting antiretroviral therapy. The receptors originated from a woman between 50 and 59 years old with HIV.

This chain connects TRBV5-6 to TRBJ2-7, with 9 bases lining up with TRBD2. Germline trimming cut 0 bases from V and 6 bases from J; bases unmatched to any gene: 10. CDR1 is SGHDT and CDR2 is YYEEEE in the germline V gene. The CDR3 sequence is 16 residues long. The CDR3 DNA reads as TGTGCCAGCAGCTTGGTTAGCGGGGGTCCCCCAACCGAGCAGTACTTC. The encoded protein is CASSLVSGGPPTEQYF.

This chain uses TRBV2 with TRBJ2-7; D perhaps matches TRBD1 (6 bases). There are 14 residues in the CDR3. The V and J ends lost 2 bases and 7 bases respectively, with 15 bases between them. Germline V gene lookup returns CDR1 SNHLY and CDR2 FYNNEI. The CDR3 is CASSELQGLVEQYF. The DNA of the CDR3 is TGTGCCAGCAGTGAACTACAGGGCCTAGTAGAGCAGTACTTC.

The chain links TRBV29-1 to TRBJ1-6; 9 bases are a match to TRBD1. The CDR3 loop spans 13 amino acids. CDR1 SQVTM and CDR2 ANQGSEA come from the germline V gene. Losses at the gene ends were 7 bases for V and 9 bases for J; bases not matched to a gene: 7. CDR3 loop: CSAGDRASSPLHF. In DNA, the CDR3 is TGCAGCGCAGGGGACAGGGCAAGTTCACCCCTCCACTTT.

The chain links TRBV28 to TRBJ2-3; the D gene could be TRBD1 or TRBD2 (5 bases each). This CDR3 has 13 residues. CDR1 is MDHEN and CDR2 is SYDVKM in the germline V gene. Trimming stripped 8 bases from V and 0 bases from J, with 9 bases between. CDR3 amino acids: CASVRDSTDTQYF. The CDR3 DNA is TGTGCCAGCGTACGGGACAGCACAGATACGCAGTATTTT. Complete variable domain (other parts from reference TRBV28 and TRBJ2-3): DVKVTQSSRYLVKRTGEKVFLECVQDMDHENMFWYRQDPGLGLRLIYFSYDVKMKEKGDIPEGYSVSREKKERFSLILESASTNQTSMYLCASVRDSTDTQYFGPGTRLTVL.

The gene calls are TRBV18 and TRBJ1-1, with D maybe TRBD1 (6 bases). The CDR3 totals 16 residues. From germline, CDR1 is KGHSH and CDR2 LQKENI. V was cut by 2 bases and J by 0 bases, with 13 bases left in between. CDR3 sequence (DNA): TGTGCCAGCTCACCATTCGGGGGCGGAATGAACACTGAAGCTTTCTTT. Residues: CASSPFGGGMNTEAFF.

The chain couples TRBV7-2 to TRBJ1-2; 8 nucleotides agree with TRBD1. The trim removed 4 bases at V and 0 bases at J, leaving 10 bases unmatched. CDR1 and CDR2 (germline): SGHTA, FQGNSA. The CDR3 has 17 amino acids. CDR3 in amino acids: CASSSPQTGVANYGYTF. Written as DNA, the CDR3 is TGTGCCAGCAGCTCCCCGCAGACAGGGGTAGCTAACTATGGCTACACCTTC.

This clone has just one count. The chain has TRBV5-6 and TRBJ1-1, with unresolved D. The V gene lost 0 bases and the J gene lost 4 bases, with 13 bases spanning the gap. From germline, CDR1 is SGHDT and CDR2 YYEEEE. The CDR3 is 15 residues long. The CDR3 sequence is CASSLGAGAATEAFF. The CDR3 nucleotides are TGTGCCAGCAGCTTGGGGGCGGGCGCGGCCACTGAAGCTTTCTTT.

The chain is built from TRBV19 and TRBJ2-3; perhaps D is TRBD1 or TRBD2 (5 bases each). Trimming shortened V by 10 bases and J by 0 bases, and 17 bases separated the two germline ends. This CDR3 contains 15 residues. From germline, CDR1 is LNHDA and CDR2 SQIVND (reference sequence). The CDR3 DNA is TGTGCCACAGAGTCTAGGGACGGGAGCACAGATACGCAGTATTTT. Amino acid sequence: CATESRDGSTDTQYF.